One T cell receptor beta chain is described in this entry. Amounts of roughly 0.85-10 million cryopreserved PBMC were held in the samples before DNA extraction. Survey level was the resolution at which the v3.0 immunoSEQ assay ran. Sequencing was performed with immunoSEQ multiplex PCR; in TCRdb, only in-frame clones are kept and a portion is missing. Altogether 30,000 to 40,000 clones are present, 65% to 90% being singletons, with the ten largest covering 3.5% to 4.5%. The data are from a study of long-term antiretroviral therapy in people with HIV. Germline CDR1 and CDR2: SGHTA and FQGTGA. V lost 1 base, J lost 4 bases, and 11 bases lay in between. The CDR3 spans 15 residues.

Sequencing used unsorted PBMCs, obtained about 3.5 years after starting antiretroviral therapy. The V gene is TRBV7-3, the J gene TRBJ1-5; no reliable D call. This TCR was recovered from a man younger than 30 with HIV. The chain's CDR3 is CASSLKGHGNQPQHF. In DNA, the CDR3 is TGTGCCAGCAGCTTAAAAGGGCATGGGAATCAGCCCCAGCATTTT.